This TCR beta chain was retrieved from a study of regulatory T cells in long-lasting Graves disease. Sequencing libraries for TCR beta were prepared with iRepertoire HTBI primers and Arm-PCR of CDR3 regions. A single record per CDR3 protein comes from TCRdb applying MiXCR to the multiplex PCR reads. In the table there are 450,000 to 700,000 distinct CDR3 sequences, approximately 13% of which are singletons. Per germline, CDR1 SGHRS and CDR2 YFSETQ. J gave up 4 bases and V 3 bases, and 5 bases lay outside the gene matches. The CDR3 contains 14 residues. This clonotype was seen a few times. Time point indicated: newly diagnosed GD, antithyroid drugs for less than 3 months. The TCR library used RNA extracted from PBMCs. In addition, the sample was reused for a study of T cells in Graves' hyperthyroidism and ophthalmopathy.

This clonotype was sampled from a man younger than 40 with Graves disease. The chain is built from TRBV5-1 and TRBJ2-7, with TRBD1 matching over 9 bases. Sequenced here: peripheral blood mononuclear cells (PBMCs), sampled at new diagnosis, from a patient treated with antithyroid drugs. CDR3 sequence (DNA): TGCGCCAGCAGCTGGACAGGGGATGGTTACGAGCAGTACTTC. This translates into CASSWTGDGYEQYF. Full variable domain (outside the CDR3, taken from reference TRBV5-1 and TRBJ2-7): KAGVTQTPRYLIKTRGQQVTLSCSPISGHRSVSWYQQTPGQGLQFLFEYFSETQRNKGNFPGRFSGRQFSNSRSEMNVSTLELGDSALYLCASSWTGDGYEQYFGPGTRLTVT.